What follows is one T cell receptor beta chain and its context. Only one count was recorded for this clone. The antigen it binds to is not known. There are no base qualities to consult, and no much larger clone falls within one base. This sample is part of a study of STAT5B mutations in CD4+ large granular lymphocyte leukemia (dated by TCRdb to between 2022 and 2023). Notes on the research overall: Among the healthy controls, the CDR3 'QG' motif was associated with a particular HLA allele. Flow cytometry on FACSCanto II or FACSVerse showed that the purified fractions were more than 95% pure among lymphocytes. The study compared the TCRbeta repertoires of patients with CD4+ T-cell large granular lymphocyte leukemia against those of healthy blood donors.

The CDR3 goes from the cysteine to the phenylalanine over 17 residues. The retained sequence is limited to the CDR3, 51 bases, with the frame set at the first base. From a lookup of the germline V gene (reference sequence), CDR1 and CDR2 are SGHNT and YYREEE. The germline V end is reduced by 2 bases and the J end by 0 bases; junction bases left unmatched: 7. The healthy control group was made up of a few dozen blood donors, and the Finnish Red Cross blood service supplied their buffy coats. All TCR-sequenced material derived from peripheral blood: patient blood samples and healthy donor buffy coats. Peripheral blood mononuclear cells were isolated by Ficoll-Hypaque gradient centrifugation. CD4+ cells were magnetically purified from the buffy coats of healthy controls. The Gentra Puregene Cell and Tissue kit was used for genomic DNA extraction, and quantification was performed on a Qubit 2.0 fluorometer.

The immunoSEQ assay at survey resolution was used to sequence TCRbeta rearrangements from genomic DNA. On the authors' methods: In the TCR sequencing data, the lowest productive clonotype frequency that could be detected was 2.59 x 10-5. Only productive TCRbeta rearrangements, defined as complete and in-frame sequences, were included in the analyses. Simpson clonality, calculated in the immunoSEQ Analyzer version 3.0, was used as the measure of sample clonality. Clones were binned by frequency as very rare, small, medium, large (1-20%) or hyperexpanded (>20%). Generation probabilities were estimated with OLGA 1.2.3, V-gene circos plots were made with VDJtools, specificities were searched in VDJdb, and CDR3 motifs were identified with GLIPH. Held by TCRdb, this immuneACCESS table contains in-frame sequences only and omits some clones. Under half of the omission traces to an unresolved V gene where checked; the cause of the rest is unknown. The V and J calls and clone size are taken from that table; D and trimming were inferred from the DNA. The sample contains under 40,000 clones, more than 65% of them found a single time. The ten most abundant clones make up about 1.9% of the sample.

Overall results and qualifications from the work: Each patient's main leukemic clonotypes were private, but more than 20% of these clonotypes showed up at low frequency in the non-leukemic repertoires of other patients. Compared with healthy CD4+ repertoires, CD4-sorted patient repertoires appeared more clonal, and this difference remained even after the putative leukemic clones were removed. TRBV06-family usage was enriched among the top patient clones (8/27) compared with healthy controls (2/35). The data were not HLA-matched, and the higher clonality in CD4+ T-LGLL than in CD8+ T-LGLL could be due to the relatively small sample size.

This clonotype originated in a human donor in good health. The specimen sequenced was CD4+ T cells from blood buffy coats. The sequence links TRBV5-4 to TRBJ2-2; 7 nucleotides in the junction match TRBD2. The nucleotide sequence reads as follows: TGTGCCAGCAGCTTTGCGGGGAGGGCCCCGAACACCGGGGAGCTGTTTTTT. Its protein reads: CASSFAGRAPNTGELFF.